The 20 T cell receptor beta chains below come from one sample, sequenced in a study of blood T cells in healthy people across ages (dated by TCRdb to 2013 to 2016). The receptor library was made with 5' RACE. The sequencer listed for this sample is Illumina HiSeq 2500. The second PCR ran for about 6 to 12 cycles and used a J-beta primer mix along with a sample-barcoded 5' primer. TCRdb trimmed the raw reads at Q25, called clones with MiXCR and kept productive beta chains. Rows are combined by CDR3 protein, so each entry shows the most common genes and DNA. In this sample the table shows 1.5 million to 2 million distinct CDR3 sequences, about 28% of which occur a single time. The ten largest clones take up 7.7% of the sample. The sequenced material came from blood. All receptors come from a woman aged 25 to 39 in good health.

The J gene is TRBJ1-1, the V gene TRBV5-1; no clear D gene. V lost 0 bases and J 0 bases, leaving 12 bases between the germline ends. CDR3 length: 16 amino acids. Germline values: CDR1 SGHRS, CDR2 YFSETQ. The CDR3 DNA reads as TGCGCCAGCAGCTTGGGGGCGCATACCTTGAACACTGAAGCTTTCTTT. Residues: CASSLGAHTLNTEAFF.

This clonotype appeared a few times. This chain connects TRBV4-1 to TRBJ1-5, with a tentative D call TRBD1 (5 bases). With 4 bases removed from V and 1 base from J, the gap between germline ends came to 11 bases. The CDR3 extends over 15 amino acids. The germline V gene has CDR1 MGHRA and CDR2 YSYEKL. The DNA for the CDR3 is TGCGCCAGCAGCCCCTCAAAGGGGAGCAATCAGCCCCAGCATTTT. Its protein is CASSPSKGSNQPQHF.

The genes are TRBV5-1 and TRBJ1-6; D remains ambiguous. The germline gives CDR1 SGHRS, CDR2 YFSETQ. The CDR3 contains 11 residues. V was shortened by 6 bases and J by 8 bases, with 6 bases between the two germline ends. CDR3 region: CASIGYSPLHF. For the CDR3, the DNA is TGCGCCAGCATCGGATATTCACCCCTCCACTTT.

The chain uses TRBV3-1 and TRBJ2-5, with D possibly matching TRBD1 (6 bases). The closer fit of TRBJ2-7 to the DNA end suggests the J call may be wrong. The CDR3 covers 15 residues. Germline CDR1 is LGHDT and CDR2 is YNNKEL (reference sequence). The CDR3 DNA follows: TGTGCCAGCAACCGAGATTGGGACACAGGCACCGAGCAGTACTTC. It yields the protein CASNRDWDTGTEQYF.

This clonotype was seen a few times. CDR3 sequence (DNA): TGCAGCGTTTCGCAGGGGGGCGGTCAGCCCCAGCATTTT. Translation: CSVSQGGGQPQHF. This chain uses TRBV29-1 with TRBJ1-5; 7 positions agree with TRBD1. Germline V gene data show CDR1 as SQVTM and CDR2 as ANQGSEA. There are 13 residues in the CDR3. V was clipped by 5 bases and J by 6 bases; unmatched bases: 7.

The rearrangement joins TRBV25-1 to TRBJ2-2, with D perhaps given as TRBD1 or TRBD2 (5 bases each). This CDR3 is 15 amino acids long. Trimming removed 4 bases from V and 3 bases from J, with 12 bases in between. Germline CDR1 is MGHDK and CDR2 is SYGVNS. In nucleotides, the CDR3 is TGTGCCAGCAGTGTAGGGACGCCTTACACCGGGGAGCTGTTTTTT. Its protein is CASSVGTPYTGELFF.

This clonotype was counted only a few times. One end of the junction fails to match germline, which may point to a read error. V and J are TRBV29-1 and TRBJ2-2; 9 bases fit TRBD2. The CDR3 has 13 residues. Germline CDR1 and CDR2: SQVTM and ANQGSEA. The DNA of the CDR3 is TGCAGCGTCAGTTCTAGCGGGGTCGGGGAGCCGTTTTTT. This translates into CSVSSSGVGEPFF.

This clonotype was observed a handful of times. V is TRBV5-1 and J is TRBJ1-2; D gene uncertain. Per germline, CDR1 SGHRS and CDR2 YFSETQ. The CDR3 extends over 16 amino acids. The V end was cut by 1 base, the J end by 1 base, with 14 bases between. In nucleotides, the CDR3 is TGCGCCAGCAGCTTGCTTACGTCTGAACTTAACTATGGCTACACCTTC. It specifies CASSLLTSELNYGYTF.

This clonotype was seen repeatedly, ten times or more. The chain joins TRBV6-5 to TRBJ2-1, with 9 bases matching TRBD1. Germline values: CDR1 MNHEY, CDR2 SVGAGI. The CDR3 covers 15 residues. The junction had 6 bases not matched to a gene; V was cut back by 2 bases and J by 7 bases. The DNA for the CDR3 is TGTGCCAGCAGTTACGGGACAGGGTTCTCAAATGAGCAGTTCTTC. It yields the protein CASSYGTGFSNEQFF.

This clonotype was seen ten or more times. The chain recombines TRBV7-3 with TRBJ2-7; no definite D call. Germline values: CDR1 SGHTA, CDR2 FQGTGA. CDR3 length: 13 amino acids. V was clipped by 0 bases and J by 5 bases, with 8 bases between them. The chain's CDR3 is CASSLTGSNEQYF. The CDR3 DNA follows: TGTGCCAGCAGCTTAACAGGGTCCAACGAGCAGTACTTC.

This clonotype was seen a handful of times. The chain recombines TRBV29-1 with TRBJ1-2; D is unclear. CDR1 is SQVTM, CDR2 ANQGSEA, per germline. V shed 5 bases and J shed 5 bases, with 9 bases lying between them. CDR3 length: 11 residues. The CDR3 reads CSVPARYGYTF. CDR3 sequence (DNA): TGCAGCGTTCCGGCCAGATATGGCTACACCTTC. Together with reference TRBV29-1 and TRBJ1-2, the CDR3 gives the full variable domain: SAVISQKPSRDICQRGTSLTIQCQVDSQVTMMFWYRQQPGQSLTLIATANQGSEATYESGFVIDKFPISRPNLTFSTLTVSNMSPEDSSIYLCSVPARYGYTFGSGTRLTVV.

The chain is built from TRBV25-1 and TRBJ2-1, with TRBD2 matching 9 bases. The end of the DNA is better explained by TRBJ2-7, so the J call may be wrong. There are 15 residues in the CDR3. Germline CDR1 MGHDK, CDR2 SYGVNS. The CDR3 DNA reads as TGTGCCAGCAGTGAAGCGCTAGCGGGGTACAATGAGCAGTACTTC. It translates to CASSEALAGYNEQYF.

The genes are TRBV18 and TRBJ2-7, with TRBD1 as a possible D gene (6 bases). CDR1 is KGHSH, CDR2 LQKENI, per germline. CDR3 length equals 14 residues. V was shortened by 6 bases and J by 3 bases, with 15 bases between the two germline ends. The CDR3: CASSWGRELYEQYF. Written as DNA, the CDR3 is TGTGCCAGCTCCTGGGGGCGCGAGCTCTACGAGCAGTACTTC.

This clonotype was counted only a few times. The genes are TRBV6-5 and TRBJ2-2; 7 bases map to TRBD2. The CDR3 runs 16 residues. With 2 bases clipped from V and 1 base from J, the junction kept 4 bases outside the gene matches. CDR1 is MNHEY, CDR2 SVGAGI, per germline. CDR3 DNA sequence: TGTGCCAGCAGTTACGAGGGCGGGAGGAACACCGGGGAGCTGTTTTTT. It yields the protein CASSYEGGRNTGELFF.

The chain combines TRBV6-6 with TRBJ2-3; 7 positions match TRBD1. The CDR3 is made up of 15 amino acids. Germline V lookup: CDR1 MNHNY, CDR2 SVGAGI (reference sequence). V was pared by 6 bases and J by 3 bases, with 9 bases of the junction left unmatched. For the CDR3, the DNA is TGTGCCAGCAGCCAAGACAGGGTGAAAACAGATACGCAGTATTTT. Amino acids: CASSQDRVKTDTQYF.

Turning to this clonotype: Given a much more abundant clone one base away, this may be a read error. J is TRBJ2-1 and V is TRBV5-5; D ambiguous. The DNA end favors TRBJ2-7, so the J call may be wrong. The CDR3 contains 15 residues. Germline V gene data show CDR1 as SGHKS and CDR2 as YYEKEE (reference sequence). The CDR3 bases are TGTGCCAGCAGCTTTAGGCGTTTCTCCTACAATGAGCAGTACTTC. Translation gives CASSFRRFSYNEQYF.

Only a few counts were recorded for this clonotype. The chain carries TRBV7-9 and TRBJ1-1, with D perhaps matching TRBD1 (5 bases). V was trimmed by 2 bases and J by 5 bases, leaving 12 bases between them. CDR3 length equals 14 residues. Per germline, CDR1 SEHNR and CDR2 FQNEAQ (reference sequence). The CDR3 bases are TGTGCCAGCAGCTTACCGGGGCTGGATACTGAAGCTTTCTTT. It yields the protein CASSLPGLDTEAFF.

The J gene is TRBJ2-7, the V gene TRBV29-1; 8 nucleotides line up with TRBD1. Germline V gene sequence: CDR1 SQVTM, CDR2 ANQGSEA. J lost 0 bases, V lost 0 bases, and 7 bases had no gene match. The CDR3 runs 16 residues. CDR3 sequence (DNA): TGCAGCGTTGAAGATCTCGGGACAGGCTTCTCCTACGAGCAGTACTTC. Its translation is CSVEDLGTGFSYEQYF.

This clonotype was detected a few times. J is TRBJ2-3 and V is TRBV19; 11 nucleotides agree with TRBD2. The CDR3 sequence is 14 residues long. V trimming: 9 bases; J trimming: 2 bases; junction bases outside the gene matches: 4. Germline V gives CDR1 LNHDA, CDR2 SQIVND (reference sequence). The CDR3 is CASTGLAATDTQYF. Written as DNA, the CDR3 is TGTGCCAGCACGGGACTAGCGGCCACAGATACGCAGTATTTT.

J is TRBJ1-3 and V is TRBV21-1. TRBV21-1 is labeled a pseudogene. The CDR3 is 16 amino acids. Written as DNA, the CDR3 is TGTGCCCCTAAAAAGTCGGGAGTCGACTCTGGAGACACCATATATTTT. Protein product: CAPKKSGVDSGDTIYF.